The next 28 T cell receptor beta chains were all read from a single sample in a study of CD8+ T cells in alopecia areata. As the sequencing template, cDNA was produced by extracting RNA and reverse transcribing it. Sequencing used immunoSEQ multiplex PCR; TCRdb keeps in-frame clones, though not all of them. The sample has 150,000 to 200,000 clones, less than 75% seen once; the top ten hold 9.5% to 12%. This specimen was CD8+ T cells sorted from blood, taken at week 0. These receptors were obtained from a human donor with alopecia areata.

This chain's CDR3 is CASSQGAGELFF. In nucleotides, the CDR3 is TGTGCCAGTAGTCAGGGGGCCGGGGAGCTGTTTTTT. The chain combines TRBV19 with TRBJ2-2, with 7 bases lining up with TRBD1. The CDR3 is 12 residues long. Germline CDR1 LNHDA, CDR2 SQIVND (reference sequence). Unmatched junction bases numbered 0, after V lost 5 bases and J lost 6 bases. The variable domain in full, completed from reference TRBV19 and TRBJ2-2, reads DGGITQSPKYLFRKEGQNVTLSCEQNLNHDAMYWYRQDPGQGLRLIYYSQIVNDFQKGDIAEGYSVSREKKESFPLTVTSAQKNPTAFYLCASSQGAGELFFGEGSRLTVL.

V gene TRBV25-1 combines with J gene TRBJ2-1, with a weak D call TRBD2 (6 bases). The ends were cut back, 0 bases at V and 14 bases at J, with 11 bases in the middle. Germline assignment: CDR1 MGHDK and CDR2 SYGVNS. This CDR3 is built from 12 residues. The CDR3: CASSEYVGLKFF. In DNA, the CDR3 is TGTGCCAGCAGTGAATATGTAGGACTAAAGTTCTTC.

This clone has just a few counts. This chain links TRBV7-8 with TRBJ2-3, with 7 nucleotides matching TRBD2. In germline, CDR1 is SGHVS, CDR2 FQNEAQ. Trimming at V came to 5 bases and at J to 2 bases, leaving 7 bases not matched to a gene. The CDR3 extends over 15 amino acids. The CDR3 protein is CASSVGGSYTDTQYF. The CDR3 DNA sequence: TGTGCCAGCAGCGTGGGCGGGAGTTACACAGATACGCAGTATTTT.

The CDR3 is CASSAQGALYEQYF. DNA for the CDR3: TGCGCCAGCAGCGCCCAGGGAGCCCTCTACGAGCAGTACTTC. The chain employs TRBV4-1 and TRBJ2-7; D assignment may be TRBD1 or TRBD2 (5 bases each). Trimming stripped 5 bases from V and 3 bases from J, with 14 bases between. This CDR3 has 14 amino acids. CDR1 is MGHRA, CDR2 YSYEKL, per germline.

V usage is TRBV19 and J usage is TRBJ2-5, with D uncertain. Germline lookup yields CDR1 LNHDA and CDR2 SQIVND (reference sequence). Trimming shortened V by 6 bases and J by 5 bases, and 10 bases separated the two germline ends. The CDR3 runs to 12 residues. The CDR3 nucleotides are TGTGCCAGTAGCACCGACTGGGAGACCCAGTACTTC. Translation: CASSTDWETQYF.

The J gene is TRBJ1-2, the V gene TRBV29-1; 9 nucleotides match TRBD1. Trimming took 3 bases from V and 5 from J; bases not matched to a gene: 7. Germline CDR1 SQVTM, CDR2 ANQGSEA. The CDR3 has 14 residues. The CDR3, as DNA: TGCAGCGTTGACTGGGACAGGGTTGGGTATGGCTACACCTTC. Protein sequence: CSVDWDRVGYGYTF.

This chain joins TRBV29-1 and TRBJ2-6, with 8 positions matching TRBD1. The V and J ends lost 4 bases and 4 bases, in that order; junction bases with no gene match: 9. Germline V CDR1 and CDR2: SQVTM, ANQGSEA. The CDR3 extends over 16 amino acids. DNA for the CDR3: TGCAGCGTTGTGGTCAGGGGGCTTCCAGGGGCCAACGTCCTGACTTTC. Amino acid sequence: CSVVVRGLPGANVLTF.

This chain joins TRBV9 and TRBJ2-1, with 10 bases aligning to TRBD1. The CDR3 length is 15 residues. Germline CDR1 SGDLS, CDR2 YYNGEE. The V and J ends lost 2 bases and 8 bases, in that order; junction bases with no gene match: 7. CDR3 DNA sequence: TGTGCCAGCAGCGTGGCGGGGACAGGGGATGATGAGCAGTTCTTC. Translated: CASSVAGTGDDEQFF.

This clone has only a few counts. The CDR3 spells CASSLMGPQETQYF. CDR3 coding DNA: TGTGCCAGCAGTTTGATGGGGCCCCAAGAGACCCAGTACTTC. The chain uses TRBV27 and TRBJ2-5; possible D gene TRBD1, 5 bases. CDR1 MNHEY and CDR2 SMNVEV come from the germline V gene (reference sequence). Trimming cost V 3 bases and J 1 base, with 9 bases left between them. This CDR3 comprises 14 residues.

As regards this clone: Other DNA sequences in the sample encode the same CDR3. The gene calls are TRBV9 and TRBJ2-1; no definite D call. The CDR3 runs 13 residues. Trimming cost V 0 bases and J 5 bases, with 6 bases left between them. Germline V gene sequence: CDR1 SGDLS, CDR2 YYNGEE. CDR3 nucleotides: TGTGCCAGCAGCGTAGGGCTAAACAATGAGCAGTTCTTC. Its translation is CASSVGLNNEQFF. Together with reference TRBV9 and TRBJ2-1, the CDR3 gives the full variable domain: DSGVTQTPKHLITATGQRVTLRCSPRSGDLSVYWYQQSLDQGLQFLIQYYNGEERAKGNILERFSAQQFPDLHSELNLSSLELGDSALYFCASSVGLNNEQFFGPGTRLTVL.

The chain has TRBV5-1 and TRBJ2-7, with a weak D call TRBD2 (5 bases). V was shortened by 2 bases and J by 0 bases, with 6 bases between the two germline ends. Germline lookup yields CDR1 SGHRS and CDR2 YFSETQ. This CDR3 region has 13 residues. CDR3: CASSLTSSYEQYF. CDR3 sequence (DNA): TGCGCCAGCAGCTTAACTAGCTCCTACGAGCAGTACTTC. The full variable domain, completed using reference TRBV5-1 and TRBJ2-7, is KAGVTQTPRYLIKTRGQQVTLSCSPISGHRSVSWYQQTPGQGLQFLFEYFSETQRNKGNFPGRFSGRQFSNSRSEMNVSTLELGDSALYLCASSLTSSYEQYFGPGTRLTVT.

This chain joins TRBV5-6 and TRBJ1-2, with D possibly TRBD1 on 5 matching bases. V lost 3 bases and J lost 2, with 11 bases in between. Germline V gene data show CDR1 as SGHDT and CDR2 as YYEEEE. The CDR3 covers 14 residues. This CDR3 is CASSSGTANYGYTF. The CDR3 region has the DNA TGTGCCAGCAGCTCTGGGACGGCGAACTATGGCTACACCTTC.

This chain connects TRBV2 to TRBJ2-1; D unresolved. The CDR3 spans 12 residues. V gave up 7 bases and J gave up 3 bases, with 7 bases separating them. Germline V gene data show CDR1 as SNHLY and CDR2 as FYNNEI. CDR3 nucleotides: TGTGCCAGCATCACGGACTACAATGAGCAGTTCTTC. Translated: CASITDYNEQFF.

This clone was recorded a few times. V usage is TRBV2 and J usage is TRBJ1-1; no clear D. Trimming took off 2 bases at V and 7 bases at J, with 5 bases between the two ends. The length of the CDR3 is 11 residues. Germline lookup yields CDR1 SNHLY and CDR2 FYNNEI. The CDR3 is CASSEQNEAFF. The CDR3 nucleotides are TGTGCCAGCAGTGAACAGAATGAAGCTTTCTTT.

In this sample, this clone turned up a few times. The chain joins TRBV9 to TRBJ2-6; D not certain. CDR3 length: 16 amino acids. In germline, CDR1 is SGDLS, CDR2 YYNGEE. The V gene lost 4 bases and the J gene lost 1 base, with 12 bases spanning the gap. The CDR3, as DNA: TGTGCCAGCAGCCCCGGAAACCCTTCTGGGGCCAACGTCCTGACTTTC. This codes for CASSPGNPSGANVLTF. Filled out from reference TRBV9 and TRBJ2-6, the complete variable domain reads DSGVTQTPKHLITATGQRVTLRCSPRSGDLSVYWYQQSLDQGLQFLIQYYNGEERAKGNILERFSAQQFPDLHSELNLSSLELGDSALYFCASSPGNPSGANVLTFGAGSRLTVL.

The V call is TRBV11-2, the J call TRBJ2-1; D might be TRBD2 (6 bases). The ends were cut back, 1 base at V and 8 bases at J, with 12 bases in the middle. Germline assignment: CDR1 SGHAT and CDR2 FQNNGV. This CDR3 region has 14 residues. The CDR3 reads CASSLVGGFDEQFF. In DNA form, the CDR3 reads TGTGCCAGCAGCTTAGTTGGGGGGTTCGATGAGCAGTTCTTC. Full variable domain (remainder filled in from reference TRBV11-2 and TRBJ2-1): EAGVAQSPRYKIIEKRQSVAFWCNPISGHATLYWYQQILGQGPKLLIQFQNNGVVDDSQLPKDRFSAERLKGVDSTLKIQPAKLEDSAVYLCASSLVGGFDEQFFGPGTRLTVL.

This clone was detected only a few times. The J gene is TRBJ2-7, the V gene TRBV5-1; D unclear. CDR1 and CDR2 from the germline V gene are SGHRS and YFSETQ. CDR3 length: 12 amino acids. Deletions cut 5 bases from V and 2 bases from J, with 8 bases between. The DNA for the CDR3 is TGCGCCAGCAGTAGTCGGGCCTACGAGCAGTACTTC. This codes for CASSSRAYEQYF.

This chain connects TRBV18 to TRBJ1-2; tentative D call: TRBD1 (6 bases). The CDR3 runs to 15 residues. Germline CDR1 and CDR2: KGHSH and LQKENI. The V end was cut by 4 bases, the J end by 4 bases, with 16 bases between. The CDR3 nucleotides read TGTGCCAGCTCACTCCGGGACACCACCCTCTATGGCTACACCTTC. It specifies CASSLRDTTLYGYTF. Full variable domain (missing parts from reference TRBV18 and TRBJ1-2): NAGVMQNPRHLVRRRGQEARLRCSPMKGHSHVYWYRQLPEEGLKFMVYLQKENIIDESGMPKERFSAEFPKEGPSILRIQQVVRGDSAAYFCASSLRDTTLYGYTFGSGTRLTVV.

This clone was counted a few times. The chain couples TRBV29-1 to TRBJ2-6, with unresolved D. Germline lookup yields CDR1 SQVTM and CDR2 ANQGSEA. This CDR3 is built from 14 residues. The V and J ends lost 5 bases and 0 bases respectively, with 8 bases between them. The CDR3 region is CSVLFLSGANVLTF. CDR3 DNA sequence: TGCAGCGTTTTATTCCTCTCTGGGGCCAACGTCCTGACTTTC.

The chain employs TRBV9 and TRBJ2-4, with 9 bases identical to TRBD1. Germline V lookup: CDR1 SGDLS, CDR2 YYNGEE. The ends lost 0 bases at V and 6 bases at J; junction bases unmatched: 1. This CDR3 is 14 amino acids long. The chain's CDR3 is CASSVGGQGNIQYF. In DNA, the CDR3 is TGTGCCAGCAGCGTAGGGGGACAGGGAAACATTCAGTACTTC.

This chain uses TRBV4-1 with TRBJ2-5; D remains unclear. The V end lost 0 bases, the J end lost 0 bases, and 17 bases lay between the germline ends. The V gene's germline CDR1 is MGHRA and CDR2 YSYEKL. The CDR3 is made up of 18 amino acids. CDR3 in amino acids: CASSQDEVGLPYQETQYF. DNA of the CDR3: TGCGCCAGCAGCCAAGATGAAGTTGGCTTACCGTACCAAGAGACCCAGTACTTC.

J is TRBJ1-4 and V is TRBV29-1; 8 bases are a match to TRBD1. The germline gives CDR1 SQVTM, CDR2 ANQGSEA. This CDR3 spans 14 amino acids. V dropped 4 bases and J dropped 6; count of bases not matched to a gene: 7. The CDR3 sequence is CSVVRGLGYEKLFF. The CDR3 nucleotides are TGCAGCGTTGTCAGGGGGCTAGGTTATGAAAAACTGTTTTTT.

This clone has only a few counts. The V gene is TRBV30, the J gene TRBJ1-1, with D uncertain. This CDR3 comprises 11 residues. V was trimmed by 4 bases and J by 6 bases, leaving 9 bases between them. The germline V gene encodes CDR1 GTSNPN and CDR2 SVGIG (reference sequence). This CDR3 reads CAWTSGPEAFF. For the CDR3, the DNA is TGTGCCTGGACCTCTGGGCCTGAAGCTTTCTTT. The complete variable domain, with remaining parts taken from reference TRBV30 and TRBJ1-1, reads SQTIHQWPATLVQPVGSPLSLECTVEGTSNPNLYWYRQAAGRGLQLLFYSVGIGQISSEVPQNLSASRPQDRQFILSSKKLLLSDSGFYLCAWTSGPEAFFGQGTRLTVV.

The rearrangement joins TRBV13 to TRBJ1-2; maybe TRBD1 (6 bases). Germline lookup yields CDR1 PRHDT and CDR2 FYEKMQ (reference sequence). The V end lost 5 bases, the J end lost 2 bases, and 12 bases lay between the germline ends. There are 14 residues in the CDR3. CDR3 DNA: TGTGCCAGCAGCCGCCGACAGGAGAACTATGGCTACACCTTC. This encodes CASSRRQENYGYTF.

This chain connects TRBV30 to TRBJ1-2; perhaps TRBD1 as D (6 bases). V was shortened by 5 bases and J by 13 bases, with 17 bases between the two germline ends. The V gene's germline CDR1 is GTSNPN and CDR2 SVGIG (reference sequence). This CDR3 contains 11 residues. Here the CDR3 DNA reads TGTGCCTGGGGGCCCCCATCAGGGGTCACCTTC. Translated, it gives CAWGPPSGVTF.

The chain employs TRBV4-1 and TRBJ2-7; D is undetermined. The CDR3 is 13 residues long. CDR1 and CDR2 (germline): MGHRA, YSYEKL. Between the trimmed V and J ends, which lost 4 bases and 3 bases, there was a span of 10 bases. CDR3 protein: CASSLTRNYEQYF. In DNA form, the CDR3 reads TGCGCCAGCAGCCTAACCCGGAACTACGAGCAGTACTTC.

This clone was found a few times. The chain recombines TRBV7-9 with TRBJ2-2; D possibly uses TRBD1 or TRBD2 (5 bases each). The V end lost 2 bases, the J end lost 3 bases, and 10 bases lay between the germline ends. CDR3 length equals 15 residues. Germline V gene lookup returns CDR1 SEHNR and CDR2 FQNEAQ (reference sequence). The CDR3 sequence is CASSLLGTDTGELFF. The CDR3 DNA is TGTGCCAGCAGCTTACTTGGGACGGACACCGGGGAGCTGTTTTTT.

The CDR3 protein is CATSRDGVNTEAFF. For the CDR3, the DNA is TGTGCCACCAGCAGAGATGGGGTGAACACTGAAGCTTTCTTT. The rearrangement joins TRBV15 to TRBJ1-1, with D hard to call. Germline loops: CDR1 LNHNV, CDR2 YYDKDF (reference sequence). V dropped 0 bases and J dropped 0 bases, with 5 bases sitting between them. The CDR3 is 14 amino acids.